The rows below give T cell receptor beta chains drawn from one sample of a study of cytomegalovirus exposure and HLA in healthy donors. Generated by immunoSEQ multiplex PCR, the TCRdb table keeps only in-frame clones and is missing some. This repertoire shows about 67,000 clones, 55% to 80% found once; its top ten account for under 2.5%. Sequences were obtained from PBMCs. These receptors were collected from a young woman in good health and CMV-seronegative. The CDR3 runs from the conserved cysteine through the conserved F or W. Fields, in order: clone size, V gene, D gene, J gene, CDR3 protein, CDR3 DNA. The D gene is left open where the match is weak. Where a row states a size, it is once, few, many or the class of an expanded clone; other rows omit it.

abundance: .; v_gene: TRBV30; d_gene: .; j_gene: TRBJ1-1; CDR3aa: CAWSRLEAFF; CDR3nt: TGTGCCTGGAGTCGTCTTGAAGCTTTCTTT
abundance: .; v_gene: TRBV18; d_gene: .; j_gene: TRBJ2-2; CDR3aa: CASSPRQGNGELFF; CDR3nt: TGTGCCAGCTCACCACGCCAGGGGAACGGGGAGCTGTTTTTT
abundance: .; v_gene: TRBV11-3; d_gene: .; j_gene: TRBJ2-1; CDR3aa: CASSPRTPPEQFF; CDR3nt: TGTGCCAGCAGCCCCCGGACTCCTCCTGAGCAGTTCTTC
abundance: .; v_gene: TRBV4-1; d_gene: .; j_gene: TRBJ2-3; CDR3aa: CASSDGLKKVNTQYF; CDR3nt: TGCGCCAGCAGCGACGGACTCAAAAAGGTGAATACGCAGTATTTT
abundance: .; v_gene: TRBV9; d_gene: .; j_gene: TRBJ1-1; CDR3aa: CASSVGVRDTEAFF; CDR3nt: TGTGCCAGCAGCGTCGGGGTTAGGGACACTGAAGCTTTCTTT
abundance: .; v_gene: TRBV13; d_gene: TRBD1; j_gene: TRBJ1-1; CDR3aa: CASSFDPTGVTEAFF; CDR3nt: TGTGCCAGCAGCTTTGACCCGACAGGGGTAACTGAAGCTTTCTTT
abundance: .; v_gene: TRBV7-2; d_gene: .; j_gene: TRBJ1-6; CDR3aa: CASSQGDINSPLHF; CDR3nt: TGTGCCAGCAGCCAAGGGGACATCAATTCACCCCTCCACTTT
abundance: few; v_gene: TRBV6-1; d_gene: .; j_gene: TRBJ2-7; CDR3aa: CASIGTPTGSYEQYF; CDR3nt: TGTGCCAGCATAGGGACACCGACAGGATCCTACGAGCAGTACTTC
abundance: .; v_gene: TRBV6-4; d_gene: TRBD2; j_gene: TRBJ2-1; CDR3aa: CASSDSASGGGDEQFF; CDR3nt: TGTGCCAGCAGTGACTCCGCTAGCGGGGGGGGAGATGAGCAGTTCTTC
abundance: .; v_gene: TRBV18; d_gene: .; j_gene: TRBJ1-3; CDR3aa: CASSPLGAPGNTIYF; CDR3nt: TGTGCCAGCTCACCCTTGGGGGCCCCGGGAAACACCATATATTTT
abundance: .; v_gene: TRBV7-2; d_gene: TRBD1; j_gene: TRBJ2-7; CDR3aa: CASSAGQGTSYEQYF; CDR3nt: TGTGCCAGCAGCGCGGGACAGGGCACCTCCTACGAGCAGTACTTC